The present T cell receptor beta chain was sequenced within a study of neurological immune-mediated disorders (dated by TCRdb to about 2019). Context from the whole study: Among the roughly 34 multiple sclerosis patients, roughly 31 had relapsing-remitting MS and 3 had secondary progressive MS. Peripheral blood TCR-beta repertoires from HTLV-I-associated myelopathy (HAM/TSP) patients, multiple sclerosis patients and healthy controls were compared by UMI-based sequencing. Alongside PBMC samples, the set of more than 85 TCR-beta libraries contained longitudinal samples, technical triplicates, and paired CD4+ and CD8+ T-cell subsets that had been sorted. The cohort was made up of about 65 subjects, consisting of roughly 14 HAM/TSP patients, about 34 multiple sclerosis patients and 20 or so healthy controls. Broad study findings and their caveats: TCR clonal expansion was highest in HAM/TSP patients and lowest in MS patients, with MS patients falling below even healthy controls. No identical CDR3 amino acid sequences were found to be shared among expanded clones across subjects, suggesting that TCR-beta repertoires were private in all groups. In a phylogenetic analysis, the repertoires of 18 out of 34 MS patients fell into a single cluster of related CDR3 sequences, pointing to a possible signature at the repertoire level. The MS cluster showed no association with clinical or MRI features, and the authors stated that larger cohorts are needed.

As encoded in the germline V gene, CDR1 is SGHRS while CDR2 is YFSETQ. The CDR3 contains 14 residues, cysteine and phenylalanine counted. This entry keeps only the CDR3 DNA: 42 bases, framed from base 1. For this chain, trimming is 3 bases at the V end and 1 base at the J end, and the number of junction bases without a gene match is 4. For the unsorted PBMC libraries, 2 million PBMCs were stored in RNAlater at -80 degrees C until RNA extraction and were used to generate the libraries. The multiple sclerosis patients were enrolled in a US clinical protocol that evaluated disease progression with magnetic resonance imaging. Peripheral blood underwent Ficoll-Hypaque density gradient centrifugation to isolate PBMCs, which were then cryopreserved in liquid nitrogen. cDNA was synthesized by template-switch 5'RACE using a primer carrying a 10-nucleotide random unique molecular identifier by which each TCR transcript was tagged. Every sequencing run covered 15-18 subjects and yielded more than 170 million TCR-beta sequences. The RNeasy kit was used for extraction of total RNA. Using the KAPA Real-time Library Amplification kit, TCR-beta VDJ regions were amplified with primers for the TCR constant region and the 5'RACE anchor. Sample indexes and Illumina adaptors were added in a first PCR, and a second PCR then increased library yield. The roughly 650 bp TCR product was size-selected on a 2% E-gel SizeSelection system after Ampure bead purification. Before pooling, library quality was checked on a Bioanalyzer, concentration was measured with Qubit, and libraries were quantified with the Kapa Library Quantification kit. An Illumina HiSeq 2500 sequenced the libraries paired-end 2 x 150 bp. To increase sequence diversity, about 23-30% phiX was spiked into each library pool. On the study's bioinformatics: The quality-filtered reads were processed with the UMI-based MiGEC pipeline, whose error correction step removed more than 90% of the raw TCR sequences. IMGT germline references were used for alignment of VDJ genes, and clonotypes were defined by a unique CDR3 amino acid sequence together with V-J genes. VDJtools evaluated clonal expansion, Shannon diversity and CDR3 relatedness (CalcPairwiseDistances, ClusterSamples); CLCbio workbench built phylogenetic trees. A clone was classed as expanded if it had 8 or more unique UMIs, a cutoff based on coefficient-of-variation modelling across technical triplicates. TCRdb applied fastp at Q25 and MiXCR to the public reads, then kept only in-frame beta chains. Rows are combined by CDR3 protein, so each entry shows the most common genes and DNA. The V and J calls, along with clone size, are taken from TCRdb and not from the paper's own processing. This sample gives 45,000 to 50,000 distinct CDR3 sequences in total; approximately 4.5% of them show up just once. Around 5% of the sample rests with the top ten.

This clonotype was found many times. What antigen it recognizes has not been identified. Within one base of it there is no much larger clone, and no base qualities were kept. The origin of this receptor is a woman aged 60-70 years with multiple sclerosis. The sequence is built from TRBV5-1 and TRBJ2-7; a stretch of 7 junction bases matches TRBD1. Source material: PBMCs. CDR3 protein: CASSSDRESYEQYF. The DNA sequence is as follows: TGCGCCAGCAGCTCCGACAGGGAATCCTACGAGCAGTACTTC.